Each of the 24 T cell receptor beta chains below was sequenced from the same sample in a study of pediatric ulcerative colitis. Sequencing used immunoSEQ multiplex PCR; TCRdb keeps in-frame clones, though not all of them. The table includes 30,000 to 40,000 clones, around 80% detected once. Material: blood. The receptors derive from a boy between 10 and 17 years old with severe ulcerative colitis.

This clone appeared a single time. This chain connects TRBV7-6 to TRBJ2-3, with D possibly matching TRBD2 (7 bases). This CDR3 has 17 amino acids. Germline CDR1 SGHVS, CDR2 FNYEAQ. Trimming removed 0 bases from V and 0 bases from J, with 13 bases in between. The CDR3 loop is CASSLAGGGRSTDTQYF. DNA for the CDR3: TGTGCCAGCAGCTTAGCGGGAGGGGGGCGAAGCACAGATACGCAGTATTTT.

This rearrangement joins TRBV5-4 to TRBJ2-2; D remains unclear. The germline CDR1 and CDR2 sequences are SGHNT and YYREEE (reference sequence). V was shortened by 0 bases and J by 9 bases, with 6 bases between the two germline ends. This CDR3 comprises 12 residues. The CDR3 nucleotides read TGTGCCAGCAGCTTGGCGGGCCGGGAGCTGTTTTTT. Translating gives CASSLAGRELFF. Based on the CDR3 plus reference TRBV5-4 and TRBJ2-2, the full variable domain is ETGVTQSPTHLIKTRGQQVTLRCSSQSGHNTVSWYQQALGQGPQFIFQYYREEENGRGNFPPRFSGLQFPNYSSELNVNALELDDSALYLCASSLAGRELFFGEGSRLTVL.

The V call is TRBV6-5, the J call TRBJ2-7; D might be TRBD2 (5 bases). V lost 0 bases and J lost 3, with 9 bases in between. Germline values: CDR1 MNHEY, CDR2 SVGAGI. The CDR3 runs to 14 residues. CDR3 in DNA: TGTGCCAGCAGTTACTCCCGGACTGGCTACGAGCAGTACTTC. It codes for CASSYSRTGYEQYF.

The gene calls are TRBV10-3 and TRBJ2-3; TRBD2 matches 7 bases. The germline CDR1 and CDR2 sequences are ENHRY and SYGVKD. The V segment lost 3 bases and the J segment 4 bases; nucleotides outside the gene matches: 7. CDR3 length equals 15 residues. The CDR3 nucleotides are TGTGCCATCAGTGAAAACGGGGGGATTTCAGATACGCAGTATTTT. Translation: CAISENGGISDTQYF.

This clone was found a few times. This sequence joins TRBV19 and TRBJ1-6; possibly TRBD1 for D (5 bases). CDR1 is LNHDA and CDR2 is SQIVND in the germline V gene (reference sequence). The V and J ends lost 0 bases and 7 bases respectively, with 13 bases between them. The CDR3 runs to 16 residues. Here the CDR3 reads CASSIELSGTNSPLHF. The DNA for the CDR3 is TGTGCCAGTAGTATAGAATTATCAGGGACCAATTCACCCCTCCACTTT.

This rearrangement joins TRBV9 to TRBJ2-3; D gene uncertain. V was pared by 4 bases and J by 5 bases, with 11 bases between. CDR3 size: 13 residues. Germline V gene sequence: CDR1 SGDLS, CDR2 YYNGEE. The CDR3 coding sequence is TGTGCCAGCAGCTACCACCCCCAAGATACGCAGTATTTT. Translated: CASSYHPQDTQYF.

The chain has TRBV2 and TRBJ2-2, with D unresolved. Germline V lookup: CDR1 SNHLY, CDR2 FYNNEI. The V end was cut by 7 bases, the J end by 5 bases, with 14 bases between. CDR3 length: 14 amino acids. CDR3 protein: CASKHRFLTGELFF. CDR3 DNA: TGTGCCAGCAAACATAGATTCCTTACCGGGGAGCTGTTTTTT.

The chain carries TRBV6-5 and TRBJ1-1; tentatively, D is TRBD1 (6 bases). The CDR3 extends over 12 amino acids. V lost 6 bases to trimming and J lost 9 bases, with 14 bases between them. Germline V lookup: CDR1 MNHEY, CDR2 SVGAGI. The CDR3 reads CASSLQGMQAFF. Here the CDR3 DNA reads TGTGCCAGCAGCCTACAGGGAATGCAAGCTTTCTTT.

The chain joins TRBV29-1 to TRBJ1-1, with unresolved D. The germline V gene has CDR1 SQVTM and CDR2 ANQGSEA. CDR3 length: 13 amino acids. The V and J ends lost 2 bases and 4 bases respectively, with 11 bases between them. CDR3 DNA sequence: TGCAGCGTTGAAAGACGTCTTTCCACTGAAGCTTTCTTT. Translation: CSVERRLSTEAFF.

The chain is built from TRBV7-9 and TRBJ1-2, with D possibly being TRBD1 (5 bases). CDR1 is SEHNR and CDR2 is FQNEAQ in the germline V gene (reference sequence). CDR3 length equals 13 residues. The V end lost 0 bases, the J end lost 10 bases, and 12 bases lay between the germline ends. CDR3 DNA sequence: TGTGCCAGCAGCTTAGCGGATGGACATTCCTACACCTTC. Translating gives CASSLADGHSYTF.

This clone was detected only a few times. This chain uses TRBV5-1 with TRBJ1-2; TRBD1 might be the D (6 bases). The CDR3 loop spans 15 amino acids. Trimming pared 4 bases from V and 4 bases from J, leaving 17 bases between. Germline lookup yields CDR1 SGHRS and CDR2 YFSETQ. The CDR3 spells CASSVGDILGYGYTF. CDR3 nucleotides: TGCGCCAGCAGCGTAGGGGACATATTGGGCTATGGCTACACCTTC.

The chain couples TRBV7-9 to TRBJ1-4; D possibly corresponds to TRBD1 (5 bases). V lost 5 bases and J 11 bases, leaving 18 bases between the germline ends. Germline V gene data show CDR1 as SEHNR and CDR2 as FQNEAQ (reference sequence). This CDR3 is built from 14 residues. The CDR3 region has the DNA TGTGCCAGCAGCCAAGCTCTAGGCGAGGGGAAACTGTTTTTT. It specifies CASSQALGEGKLFF.

This chain links TRBV11-2 with TRBJ1-1; weak D call: TRBD1 (5 bases). The germline gives CDR1 SGHAT, CDR2 FQNNGV. V lost 5 bases, J lost 4 bases, and 8 bases lay in between. CDR3 size: 12 residues. CDR3 nucleotides: TGTGCCAGCAGCCCAACAGGCACTGAAGCTTTCTTT. It translates to CASSPTGTEAFF.

The chain employs TRBV25-1 and TRBJ2-7; 8 bases line up with TRBD2. The CDR3 loop spans 13 amino acids. V lost 10 bases to trimming and J lost 5 bases; unmatched junction nucleotides: 10. Germline loops: CDR1 MGHDK, CDR2 SYGVNS. CDR3 sequence (DNA): TGTGCCACCCTAGGGAGCGGGGGCCACGAGCAGTACTTC. As protein: CATLGSGGHEQYF.

This chain uses TRBV5-1 with TRBJ1-1, with 8 bases lining up with TRBD1. CDR3 size: 17 residues. Germline CDR1 and CDR2: SGHRS and YFSETQ. Unmatched junction bases numbered 11, after V lost 0 bases and J lost 4 bases. The CDR3: CASSLVGTGPRTTEAFF. CDR3 nucleotide sequence: TGCGCCAGCAGCTTGGTCGGGACAGGACCCCGAACCACTGAAGCTTTCTTT.

The CDR3 DNA sequence: TGTGCCAGCAGTTTTGAAGGGGGCGGGACAGATACGCAGTATTTT. Amino acids: CASSFEGGGTDTQYF. The gene calls are TRBV27 and TRBJ2-3, with 7 bases fitting TRBD1. With 3 bases clipped from V and 3 bases from J, the junction kept 6 bases outside the gene matches. CDR1 MNHEY and CDR2 SMNVEV come from the germline V gene (reference sequence). The CDR3 contains 15 residues.

The CDR3 loop reads CASSVAVSMGENEQFF. Here the CDR3 DNA reads TGTGCCAGCAGCGTAGCGGTGAGTATGGGAGAAAATGAGCAGTTCTTC. The rearrangement uses TRBV9 and TRBJ2-1; TRBD2 might be the D (5 bases). Germline loops: CDR1 SGDLS, CDR2 YYNGEE. This CDR3 comprises 16 residues. Trimming cost V 0 bases and J 7 bases, with 17 bases left between them.

V and J are TRBV7-9 and TRBJ1-1; D is possibly TRBD1 (6 bases). Trimming took off 1 base at V and 6 bases at J, with 12 bases between the two ends. The CDR3 runs to 14 residues. Germline CDR1 and CDR2: SEHNR and FQNEAQ (reference sequence). For the CDR3, the DNA is TGTGCCAGCAGCTTAGAGGGGGGCGGGGCTGAAGCTTTCTTT. This translates into CASSLEGGGAEAFF.

Comments on this clone: One end of the junction varies from germline; a read error may be responsible. This chain uses TRBV7-9 with TRBJ2-1; D unclear. CDR1 and CDR2 (germline): SEHNR, FQNEAQ (reference sequence). CDR3 length equals 9 residues. The CDR3 reads CASSPALIF. The CDR3 DNA reads as TGTGCCAGCAGCCCCGCGTTAATCTTC.

The chain has TRBV7-2 and TRBJ2-7; D may match TRBD1 or TRBD2 (5 bases each). Trimming stripped 3 bases from V and 2 bases from J, with 8 bases between. CDR3 length equals 13 residues. CDR1 and CDR2 (germline): SGHTA, FQGNSA. The DNA for the CDR3 is TGTGCCAGCAGCTTTGGGGGAACCTACGAGCAGTACTTC. As protein: CASSFGGTYEQYF.

The J gene is TRBJ2-3, the V gene TRBV11-3; D is unclear. Per the germline V gene, CDR1 is SGHNT and CDR2 is YENEEA. The CDR3 has 13 residues. V dropped 2 bases and J dropped 6 bases, with 9 bases sitting between them. CDR3 loop: CASSLTSRDTQYF. The CDR3 bases are TGTGCCAGCAGCTTAACGTCGCGGGATACGCAGTATTTT.

This sequence joins TRBV7-2 and TRBJ2-2; 9 bases line up with TRBD1. Trimming removed 6 bases from V and 2 bases from J; junction bases left unmatched: 4. The CDR3 runs 15 residues. Germline loops: CDR1 SGHTA, CDR2 FQGNSA. CDR3 sequence: CASRPTGGNTGELFF. The CDR3 DNA follows: TGTGCCAGCAGACCCACAGGGGGCAACACCGGGGAGCTGTTTTTT.

The chain uses TRBV4-2 and TRBJ2-6, with TRBD2 identical over 10 bases. V shed 2 bases, J shed 0 bases, and the junction held 10 bases outside the gene matches. Germline loops: CDR1 LGHNA, CDR2 YNFKEQ. This CDR3 has 20 residues. The CDR3 DNA sequence: TGTGCCAGCAGCCAAACGGGCCGGACTAGCGGCAGCTCTGGGGCCAACGTCCTGACTTTC. Translation: CASSQTGRTSGSSGANVLTF.

There are a few counts of this clone. CDR3: CASSLGRVGYTF. CDR3 DNA: TGTGCCAGCAGCTTAGGAAGGGTGGGCTACACCTTC. V gene TRBV7-2 combines with J gene TRBJ1-2; D is unresolved. V dropped 1 base and J dropped 8 bases, with 8 bases sitting between them. CDR1 is SGHTA and CDR2 is FQGNSA in the germline V gene. This CDR3 has 12 amino acids.